The 21 T cell receptor beta chains given below trace back to one sample, sequenced in a study of T cell clonality in common variable immunodeficiency. Study results and caveats: Fewer deletions and N-nucleotide insertions were reportedly seen in common variable immunodeficiency TCR beta sequences.

These receptors lack a known antigen. Here immunoSEQ multiplex PCR was the method, and the copy in TCRdb shows in-frame clones only, minus some. This sample comprises about 35,000 clones, none seen once only. Sequencing was done on a sample of peripheral blood mononuclear cells. These receptors all stem from a human donor with common variable immunodeficiency.

Ten or more counts support this clone. The read falls 3 residues short of the CDR3 end, and the missing part is taken from the germline J gene. V usage is TRBV19 and J usage is TRBJ2-1; 10 bases match TRBD1. CDR1 is LNHDA and CDR2 is SQIVND in the germline V gene (reference sequence). V dropped 7 bases and J dropped 0; count of bases not matched to a gene: 12. This CDR3 is built from 18 residues. CDR3 in amino acids: CASNMEGTGASSYNEQFF. The sequenced CDR3 bases are TGTGCCAGTAACATGGAGGGGACAGGGGCCAGCTCCTACAATGAG.

This clone was seen a handful of times. The CDR3 end falls 3 residues outside the read, so it is completed with the germline J gene. The chain employs TRBV18 and TRBJ1-3; D possibly corresponds to TRBD1 (6 bases). Per germline, CDR1 KGHSH and CDR2 LQKENI. V lost 4 bases and J 0 bases, leaving 7 bases between the germline ends. The CDR3 has 14 amino acids. Partial CDR3 DNA: TGTGCCAGCTCACAGGGGGACTCTGGAAACACC. This translates into CASSQGDSGNT. The entire CDR3 is CASSQGDSGNTIYF.

Comment on this clone: The observed sequence ends 3 residues before the CDR3 terminus, with the missing tail filled in from the germline J gene. The rearrangement links TRBV7-9 to TRBJ1-6; 8 bases line up with TRBD1. Germline lookup yields CDR1 SEHNR and CDR2 FQNEAQ (reference sequence). Trimming took 5 bases from V and 7 from J; bases not matched to a gene: 7. CDR3 length equals 15 residues. CDR3 bases read: TGTGCCAGCAGCCCCCGGACAGGGATAAATTCACCC. This sequence encodes CASSPRTGINSP. The full CDR3 sequence reads CASSPRTGINSPLHF.

As regards this clone: The read falls 3 residues short of the CDR3 end, and the missing part is taken from the germline J gene. The chain uses TRBV29-1 and TRBJ2-5, with D unresolved. Between the trimmed V and J ends, which lost 5 bases and 3 bases, there was a span of 10 bases. Germline values: CDR1 SQVTM, CDR2 ANQGSEA. The CDR3 covers 12 residues. The sequenced CDR3 bases are TGCAGCGTTTCCCCAGGAGAAGAGACC. This encodes CSVSPGEET. The CDR3, in full, reads CSVSPGEETQYF.

Worth noting for this clone: The read stops 3 residues short of the end of the CDR3; the missing end is completed from the germline J gene. The J gene is TRBJ2-1, the V gene TRBV20-1; 8 bases map to TRBD2. Losses at the gene ends were 0 bases for V and 2 bases for J; bases not matched to a gene: 9. The CDR3 covers 17 residues. CDR1 and CDR2 (germline): DFQATT, SNEGSKA (reference sequence). The sequenced CDR3 bases are TGCAGTGCTAGAGATAGGAGAAAAGCGGGGGCCTACAATGAG. Translating it yields CSARDRRKAGAYNE. The whole CDR3 sequence is CSARDRRKAGAYNEQFF.

Only a few counts were recorded for this clone. The read ends 3 residues before the CDR3 terminus; that terminus is restored from the germline J gene. This chain joins TRBV2 and TRBJ2-3; the D gene is possibly TRBD1 (6 bases). The CDR3 has 16 residues. CDR1 SNHLY and CDR2 FYNNEI come from the germline V gene. V lost 3 bases and J lost 6, with 19 bases in between. CDR3 DNA (partial): TGTGCCAGCAGTGATTACCCAGGGGTACTCTTTGATACG. It translates to CASSDYPGVLFDT. The entire CDR3 protein reads CASSDYPGVLFDTQYF. The variable domain in full, completed from reference TRBV2 and TRBJ2-3, reads EPEVTQTPSHQVTQMGQEVILRCVPISNHLYFYWYRQILGQKVEFLVSFYNNEISEKSEIFDDQFSVERPDGSNFTLKIRSTKLEDSAMYFCASSDYPGVLFDTQYFGPGTRLTVL.

Worth noting for this clone: Read sequence stops 3 residues before the CDR3 end, and the germline J gene provides the missing end. V gene TRBV19 combines with J gene TRBJ2-7; perhaps TRBD1 as D (5 bases). This CDR3 comprises 11 residues. Trimming cost V 4 bases and J 5 bases, with 6 bases left between them. Germline-derived CDR1 and CDR2 are LNHDA and SQIVND (reference sequence). The CDR3 sequence: CASSRGDEQYF. The CDR3 DNA, read in part, is TGTGCCAGTAGTAGGGGCGACGAG. The variable domain in full, with the rest retrieved from reference TRBV19 and TRBJ2-7, is DGGITQSPKYLFRKEGQNVTLSCEQNLNHDAMYWYRQDPGQGLRLIYYSQIVNDFQKGDIAEGYSVSREKKESFPLTVTSAQKNPTAFYLCASSRGDEQYFGPGTRLTVT.

This clone was counted many times. Read data end 3 residues before the CDR3 end; the end is taken from the germline J gene. V is TRBV6-2 or TRBV6-3 and J is TRBJ2-1; 13 bases map to TRBD2. V dropped 4 bases and J dropped 6; count of bases not matched to a gene: 3. Germline V CDR1 and CDR2: MNHEY, SVGEGT. The CDR3 loop spans 15 amino acids. The CDR3 spells CASSLTSGGINEQFF. Incomplete CDR3 DNA: TGTGCCAGCAGTTTGACTAGCGGGGGGATCAATGAG.

This clone came up a few times. The CDR3 end is not reached by the read, which stops 3 residues before it; the germline J gene fills it in. This chain joins TRBV2 and TRBJ2-3; D unresolved. The V gene's germline CDR1 is SNHLY and CDR2 FYNNEI. The V end lost 4 bases, the J end lost 2 bases, and 10 bases lay between the germline ends. The CDR3 extends over 14 amino acids. The CDR3 is CASSGQTYTDTQYF. The sequenced CDR3 bases are TGTGCCAGCAGTGGCCAGACTTACACAGATACG.

Comments on this clone: From the germline J gene comes the end of the CDR3, since the read stops 3 residues before it. V usage is TRBV20-1 and J usage is TRBJ2-5; 9 bases map to TRBD1. Germline CDR1 reads DFQATT; CDR2 reads SNEGSKA (reference sequence). The ends lost 1 base at V and 5 bases at J; junction bases unmatched: 8. There are 15 residues in the CDR3. CDR3 residues: CSARGHRGQEETQYF. The CDR3 DNA, read in part, is TGCAGTGCTAGAGGCCACAGGGGGCAGGAGGAGACC.

On this clone: The sequence runs out 3 residues before the end of the CDR3; the remainder is reconstructed from the germline J gene. The chain combines TRBV30 with TRBJ2-3; tentatively, D is TRBD1 (5 bases). V was pared by 4 bases and J by 5 bases, with 7 bases between. Germline values: CDR1 GTSNPN, CDR2 SVGIG (reference sequence). The CDR3 totals 11 residues. Incomplete CDR3 DNA: TGTGCCTGGAACGACAGAGATACG. Translation gives CAWNDRDT. In full, the CDR3 reads CAWNDRDTQYF.

About this clone itself: The read comes to an end 3 residues before the CDR3 does, leaving the germline J gene to fill in the end. The chain recombines TRBV6-2 or TRBV6-3 with TRBJ2-1, with TRBD2 identical over 10 bases. CDR1 is MNHEY, CDR2 SVGEGT, per germline. This CDR3 has 16 amino acids. The J segment lost 5 bases and the V segment lost 6 bases, leaving 10 bases of the junction unmatched. The CDR3 spells CASSQVTSGSDNEQFF. Incomplete CDR3 DNA: TGTGCCAGCAGCCAGGTGACTAGCGGGTCAGACAATGAG.

This clone has only a few counts. Read data end 3 residues before the CDR3 end; the end is taken from the germline J gene. J is TRBJ2-5 and V is TRBV6-2 or TRBV6-3; D might be TRBD2 (7 bases). Germline CDR1 MNHEY, CDR2 SVGEGT. The CDR3 has 17 residues. V lost 5 bases and J lost 5, with 24 bases in between. Incomplete CDR3 DNA: TGTGCCAGCAGTCCCCTGGGGAGGGGGGGCATTTCTGAGACC. It codes for CASSPLGRGGISET. The whole CDR3 protein is CASSPLGRGGISETQYF.

As to this clone: The read comes to an end 3 residues before the CDR3 does, leaving the germline J gene to fill in the end. The rearrangement links TRBV18 to TRBJ2-1, with 9 bases identical to TRBD1. This CDR3 contains 15 residues. CDR1 is KGHSH and CDR2 is LQKENI in the germline V gene. V gave up 3 bases and J gave up 8 bases; unmatched junction bases: 8. The CDR3 reads CASSPGQGLGHEQFF. Incomplete CDR3 DNA: TGTGCCAGCTCACCGGGACAGGGATTGGGGCATGAG.

Many counts were recorded for this clone. The read is 3 residues too short to cover the CDR3 end, so that end is filled in from the germline J gene. The chain uses TRBV30 and TRBJ1-5; 12 positions agree with TRBD1. There are 17 residues in the CDR3. The germline V gene encodes CDR1 GTSNPN and CDR2 SVGIG (reference sequence). The J segment lost 2 bases and the V segment lost 1 base, leaving 6 bases of the junction unmatched. CDR3: CAWSGGQGASGNQPQHF. The part of the CDR3 DNA that was read is TGTGCCTGGAGTGGGGGACAGGGGGCGAGTGGCAATCAGCCC.

With respect to this clone: The sequenced fragment ends 3 residues before the CDR3 boundary, so the rest is inferred from the germline J gene. J is TRBJ1-2 and V is TRBV7-9, with TRBD1 identical over 7 bases. The CDR3 has 14 residues. V was pared by 1 base and J by 7 bases, with 6 bases of the junction left unmatched. CDR1 is SEHNR and CDR2 is FQNEAQ in the germline V gene (reference sequence). The part of the CDR3 DNA that was read is TGTGCCAGCAGCTTAGGGTCGGACAGGACTGGC. It codes for CASSLGSDRTG. In full, the CDR3 reads CASSLGSDRTGYTF. Full variable domain (rest looked up from reference TRBV7-9 and TRBJ1-2): DTGVSQNPRHKITKRGQNVTFRCDPISEHNRLYWYRQTLGQGPEFLTYFQNEAQLEKSRLLSDRFSAERPKGSFSTLEIQRTEQGDSAMYLCASSLGSDRTGYTFGSGTRLTVV.

The CDR3 loop is CASSFQGAYGYTF. CDR3 DNA (partial): TGTGCCAGCAGCTTTCAGGGGGCCTATGGC. The rearrangement links TRBV7-9 to TRBJ1-2, with 8 positions matching TRBD1. The sequence runs out 3 residues before the end of the CDR3; the remainder is reconstructed from the germline J gene. This CDR3 has 13 amino acids. After removal of 3 bases from V and 4 bases from J, the junction contained 1 base not matched to a gene. Germline loops: CDR1 SEHNR, CDR2 FQNEAQ (reference sequence).

This clone was recorded a few times. With the read ending 3 residues before the CDR3 end, the germline J gene is used to fill in that end. Additional DNA sequences in this sample encode the identical CDR3. J is TRBJ2-5 and V is TRBV11-2; D gene ambiguous. The CDR3 covers 13 residues. V was shortened by 5 bases and J by 3 bases, with 10 bases between the two germline ends. Germline V gene sequence: CDR1 SGHAT, CDR2 FQNNGV. CDR3 amino acids: CASSLSLEETQYF. The part of the CDR3 DNA that was read is TGTGCCAGCAGCCTAAGTCTAGAAGAGACC.

About this clone itself: The read ends 3 residues early relative to the CDR3; the germline J gene fills the gap. V gene TRBV18 combines with J gene TRBJ2-2; TRBD2 aligns across 7 bases. After removal of 6 bases from V and 0 bases from J, the junction contained 13 bases not matched to a gene. Looked up from germline, CDR1 is KGHSH and CDR2 is LQKENI. This CDR3 comprises 18 residues. Here the CDR3 reads CASSLRGTTLPNTGELFF. The DNA read from the CDR3 is TGTGCCAGCTCCCTCCGGGGGACTACCCTGCCGAACACCGGGGAG.

This clone was detected ten times or more. The read falls 3 residues short of the CDR3 end, and the missing part is taken from the germline J gene. V and J are TRBV2 and TRBJ2-6; 9 bases are a match to TRBD1. Germline V gene data show CDR1 as SNHLY and CDR2 as FYNNEI. CDR3 length equals 14 residues. V was pared by 6 bases and J by 9 bases, with 6 bases of the junction left unmatched. Partial CDR3 DNA: TGTGCCAGCAGGACAGGGGGAGGGATCAACGTC. Amino acids: CASRTGGGINV. The complete CDR3 reads CASRTGGGINVLTF.

This clone was seen more than once but under ten times. The CDR3 extends 3 residues past the end of the read, so its final part is completed from the germline J gene. The chain recombines TRBV30 with TRBJ2-7; 9 bases are shared with TRBD1. The trim removed 2 bases at V and 2 bases at J, leaving 7 bases unmatched. Germline CDR1 and CDR2: GTSNPN and SVGIG (reference sequence). The CDR3 loop spans 15 amino acids. The sequenced part of the CDR3 DNA is TGTGCCTGGAGTCAAACCGGGACAGGGACCTACGAG. Protein product: CAWSQTGTGTYE. The full CDR3 sequence reads CAWSQTGTGTYEQYF.